This TCR beta chain was sequenced during a study of T and B cells in COVID-19 patients. The table lists this clonotype with a few counts. BIOMED2 TRB-A/B primer pools were used in multiplex TRB PCR. One entry per CDR3 protein results from TCRdb running MiXCR on the multiplex PCR reads. Of 17,000 or so distinct CDR3 sequences in the sample, around 28% were seen once. Each TRB amplification used 250-500 ng of genomic DNA from blood. This CDR3 region has 13 residues. Germline values: CDR1 SGHDN, CDR2 FVKESK. The ends were cut back, 4 bases at V and 6 bases at J, with 13 bases in the middle. The TCR originated in a human donor who had recovered from COVID-19. The specimen was blood. The chain recombines TRBV14 with TRBJ2-7, with D maybe TRBD1 (6 bases). In DNA, the CDR3 is TGTGCCAGCAGCCGGAAACAGGGTAGCGAGCAGTACTTC. It is translated as CASSRKQGSEQYF.